These 20 T cell receptor beta chains came from one sample sequenced in a study of T cells after posttransplantation cyclophosphamide. The naive gate required viable CD3+CD4+ or CD3+CD8+ cells with CCR7+CD45RA+CD45RO-CD95-CD27+CD28+ phenotype. Data came from immunoSEQ multiplex PCR; TCRdb stores just in-frame clones and leaves some out. The table has 20,000 to 25,000 clones, approximately 97% seen once. The sequencing input was naive CD4+ T cells sorted from PBMCs. These receptors were obtained from a man between 45 and 60 years old in good health, CMV-negative, and a related stem cell transplant donor.

The chain recombines TRBV28 with TRBJ1-2; TRBD1 matches at 8 bases. Germline V CDR1 and CDR2: MDHEN, SYDVKM. The CDR3 length is 16 residues. Trimming removed 4 bases from V and 3 bases from J; junction bases left unmatched: 10. In DNA, the CDR3 is TGTGCCAGCAGTTCTCAGGGGGCAAGTCCGTACTATGGCTACACCTTC. The encoded protein is CASSSQGASPYYGYTF.

J is TRBJ2-7 and V is TRBV5-1; 12 positions agree with TRBD1. Germline CDR1 is SGHRS and CDR2 is YFSETQ. This CDR3 region has 15 residues. V dropped 4 bases and J dropped 6; count of bases not matched to a gene: 8. As DNA, the CDR3 is TGCGCCAGCAGCAAAGCCGGGACAGGGGGCTCCGAGCAGTACTTC. Its translation: CASSKAGTGGSEQYF.

The chain carries TRBV18 and TRBJ2-1; 9 bases map to TRBD2. The V segment lost 4 bases and the J segment 6 bases; nucleotides outside the gene matches: 4. Germline V gives CDR1 KGHSH, CDR2 LQKENI. The CDR3 runs to 14 residues. The CDR3 DNA reads as TGTGCCAGCTCACGGCGGGAGGGCCTCAATGAGCAGTTCTTC. Amino acid sequence: CASSRREGLNEQFF.

This clone was seen a single time. The rearrangement uses TRBV7-9 and TRBJ2-1, with TRBD2 identical over 13 bases. Germline-derived CDR1 and CDR2 are SEHNR and FQNEAQ (reference sequence). The CDR3 spans 15 residues. The V segment lost 4 bases and the J segment 5 bases; nucleotides outside the gene matches: 2. The CDR3 DNA reads as TGTGCCAGCAGCTCCGGGACTAGCGGGGACAATGAGCAGTTCTTC. It yields the protein CASSSGTSGDNEQFF.

The chain has TRBV6-4 and TRBJ1-1, with 9 bases lining up with TRBD1. The CDR3 extends over 18 amino acids. V was pared by 6 bases and J by 1 base, with 15 bases of the junction left unmatched. Germline CDR1 and CDR2: MRHNA and SNTAGT. CDR3 DNA sequence: TGTGCCAGCAGGACTTATGTAAGGACAGGGGCGTCGAACACTGAAGCTTTCTTT. Its translation: CASRTYVRTGASNTEAFF.

This chain joins TRBV6-6 and TRBJ2-3, with 12 nucleotides matching TRBD2. The V and J ends lost 7 bases and 1 base, in that order; junction bases with no gene match: 6. The CDR3 loop spans 16 amino acids. Per the germline V gene, CDR1 is MNHNY and CDR2 is SVGAGI (reference sequence). The CDR3 reads CASTLPSGRGTDTQYF. The CDR3 coding sequence is TGTGCCAGCACTCTACCTAGCGGGAGGGGCACAGATACGCAGTATTTT.

V is TRBV10-3 and J is TRBJ2-5; 9 nucleotides line up with TRBD2. With 6 bases clipped from V and 0 bases from J, the junction kept 2 bases outside the gene matches. The CDR3 spans 14 residues. Germline V gene lookup returns CDR1 ENHRY and CDR2 SYGVKD. CDR3 protein: CAIRVAGDQETQYF. The CDR3 nucleotides read TGTGCCATCAGAGTAGCGGGGGACCAAGAGACCCAGTACTTC.

The chain is built from TRBV9 and TRBJ2-3; D uncertain. The CDR3 length is 12 residues. Germline V gene lookup returns CDR1 SGDLS and CDR2 YYNGEE. Deletions cut 2 bases from V and 3 bases from J, with 4 bases between. The CDR3 DNA sequence: TGTGCCAGCAGCGTGAGTACAGATACGCAGTATTTT. Amino acids: CASSVSTDTQYF.

The V and J genes are TRBV25-1 and TRBJ1-1; D unclear. The germline gives CDR1 MGHDK, CDR2 SYGVNS. The CDR3 is made up of 12 amino acids. Trimming pared 3 bases from V and 1 base from J, leaving 3 bases between. For the CDR3, the DNA is TGTGCCAGCAGTGACAGGAACACTGAAGCTTTCTTT. It yields the protein CASSDRNTEAFF.

This clone came up once. The rearrangement joins TRBV9 to TRBJ2-5, with 11 bases fitting TRBD2. CDR1 is SGDLS and CDR2 is YYNGEE in the germline V gene. The ends lost 2 bases at V and 5 bases at J; junction bases unmatched: 5. CDR3 size: 15 residues. CDR3 loop: CASSVSGRAMETQYF. The CDR3 region has the DNA TGTGCCAGCAGCGTTAGCGGGAGGGCCATGGAGACCCAGTACTTC.

This chain joins TRBV25-1 and TRBJ2-6; tentative D call: TRBD2 (7 bases). There are 16 residues in the CDR3. Germline loops: CDR1 MGHDK, CDR2 SYGVNS. Trimming took off 2 bases at V and 3 bases at J, with 11 bases between the two ends. In DNA form, the CDR3 reads TGTGCCAGCAGTGAAGGGGGGGCGATTGGGGCCAACGTCCTGACTTTC. This gives the protein CASSEGGAIGANVLTF.

J is TRBJ2-3 and V is TRBV11-2; the match to TRBD2 covers 11 bases. The CDR3 loop spans 16 amino acids. Unmatched junction bases numbered 8, after V lost 5 bases and J lost 4 bases. The V gene's germline CDR1 is SGHAT and CDR2 FQNNGV. CDR3 DNA sequence: TGTGCCAGCAGCCAGACCTCGGGACTAGCGGCAGATACGCAGTATTTT. This gives the protein CASSQTSGLAADTQYF.

The chain has TRBV19 and TRBJ2-7; possible D gene TRBD2, 6 bases. With 5 bases removed from V and 0 bases from J, the gap between germline ends came to 17 bases. The CDR3 sequence is 16 residues long. The germline gives CDR1 LNHDA, CDR2 SQIVND (reference sequence). This CDR3 reads CASSLQAGSYSYEQYF. The CDR3 DNA is TGTGCCAGTAGTCTTCAGGCGGGGTCCTACTCCTACGAGCAGTACTTC.

The chain recombines TRBV9 with TRBJ1-3, with D possibly being TRBD1 (5 bases). The CDR3 runs to 13 residues. Germline V gene lookup returns CDR1 SGDLS and CDR2 YYNGEE. Trimming stripped 2 bases from V and 4 bases from J, with 7 bases between. The CDR3: CASSVTDGNTIYF. DNA of the CDR3: TGTGCCAGCAGCGTGACAGACGGAAACACCATATATTTT.

The chain links TRBV10-3 to TRBJ2-7; weak D call: TRBD1 (6 bases). Looked up from germline, CDR1 is ENHRY and CDR2 is SYGVKD. Trimming took off 8 bases at V and 3 bases at J, with 11 bases between the two ends. This CDR3 is built from 12 residues. CDR3 sequence: CAISRGNYEQYF. In DNA, the CDR3 is TGTGCCATCTCAAGGGGGAACTACGAGCAGTACTTC.

This rearrangement joins TRBV19 to TRBJ1-4; 7 bases map to TRBD1. V shed 6 bases and J 4 bases; nucleotides not matched to a gene: 8. The CDR3 consists of 15 residues. CDR1 LNHDA and CDR2 SQIVND come from the germline V gene (reference sequence). CDR3 sequence reads: CASRTGTANNEKLFF. CDR3 in DNA: TGTGCCAGTAGGACCGGGACAGCGAATAATGAAAAACTGTTTTTT.

Only a few counts were recorded for this clone. CDR3: CASSYSLQGGKKLFF. Written as DNA, the CDR3 is TGTGCCAGCAGTTACTCCCTACAGGGGGGAAAAAAACTGTTTTTT. The chain links TRBV6-5 to TRBJ1-4, with 8 bases identical to TRBD1. The CDR3 loop spans 15 amino acids. Losses at the gene ends were 0 bases for V and 9 bases for J; bases not matched to a gene: 6. From germline, CDR1 is MNHEY and CDR2 SVGAGI.

V and J are TRBV7-9 and TRBJ2-2, with 14 bases aligning to TRBD2. The CDR3 has 16 residues. The J segment lost 6 bases and the V segment lost 5 bases, leaving 5 bases of the junction unmatched. The germline V gene encodes CDR1 SEHNR and CDR2 FQNEAQ (reference sequence). CDR3 region: CASSPGLAGAAGELFF. The CDR3 bases are TGTGCCAGCAGCCCGGGACTAGCGGGAGCTGCCGGGGAGCTGTTTTTT.

The chain carries TRBV19 and TRBJ2-3, with 11 positions matching TRBD2. The germline V gene encodes CDR1 LNHDA and CDR2 SQIVND (reference sequence). J gave up 0 bases and V 7 bases, and 12 bases lay outside the gene matches. This CDR3 spans 18 amino acids. The CDR3 protein is CASMEVSGGALSTDTQYF. CDR3 coding DNA: TGTGCCAGTATGGAAGTTAGCGGGGGGGCGTTGAGCACAGATACGCAGTATTTT.

This clone was detected once. The V and J genes are TRBV29-1 and TRBJ1-2, with D perhaps TRBD1 (5 bases). With 5 bases removed from V and 3 bases from J, the gap between germline ends came to 16 bases. Germline V gene lookup returns CDR1 SQVTM and CDR2 ANQGSEA. The CDR3 is 14 amino acids. Here the CDR3 DNA reads TGCAGCGTTTTAAGACAGCCAGAGGACTATGGCTACACCTTC. This gives the protein CSVLRQPEDYGYTF.